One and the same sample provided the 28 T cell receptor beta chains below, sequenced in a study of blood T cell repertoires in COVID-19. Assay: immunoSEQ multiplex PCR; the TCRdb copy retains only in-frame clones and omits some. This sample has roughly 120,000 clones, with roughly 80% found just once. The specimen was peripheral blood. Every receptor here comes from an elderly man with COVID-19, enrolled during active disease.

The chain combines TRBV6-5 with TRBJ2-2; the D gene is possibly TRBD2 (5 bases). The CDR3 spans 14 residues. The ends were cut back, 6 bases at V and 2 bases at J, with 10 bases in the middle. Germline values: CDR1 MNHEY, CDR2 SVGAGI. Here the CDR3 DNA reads TGTGCCAGCAGCGCACTAGGAAACACCGGGGAGCTGTTTTTT. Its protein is CASSALGNTGELFF.

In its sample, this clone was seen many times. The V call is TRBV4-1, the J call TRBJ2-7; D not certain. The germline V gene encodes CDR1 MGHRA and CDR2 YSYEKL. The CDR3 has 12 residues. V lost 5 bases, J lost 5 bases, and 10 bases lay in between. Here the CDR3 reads CASSEASDEQYF. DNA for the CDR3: TGCGCCAGCAGCGAGGCCAGCGACGAGCAGTACTTC.

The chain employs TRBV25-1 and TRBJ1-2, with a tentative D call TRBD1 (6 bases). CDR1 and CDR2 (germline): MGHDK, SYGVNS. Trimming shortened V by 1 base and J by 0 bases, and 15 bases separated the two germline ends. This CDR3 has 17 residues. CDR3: CASSELSGVSANYGYTF. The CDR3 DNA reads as TGTGCCAGCAGTGAATTGTCAGGGGTATCAGCTAACTATGGCTACACCTTC.

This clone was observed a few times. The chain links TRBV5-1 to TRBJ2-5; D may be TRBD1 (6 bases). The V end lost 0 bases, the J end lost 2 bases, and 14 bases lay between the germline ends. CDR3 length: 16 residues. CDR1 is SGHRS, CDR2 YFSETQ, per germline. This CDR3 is CASSLGSTGVQETQYF. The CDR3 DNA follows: TGCGCCAGCAGCTTGGGGTCGACAGGCGTACAAGAGACCCAGTACTTC.

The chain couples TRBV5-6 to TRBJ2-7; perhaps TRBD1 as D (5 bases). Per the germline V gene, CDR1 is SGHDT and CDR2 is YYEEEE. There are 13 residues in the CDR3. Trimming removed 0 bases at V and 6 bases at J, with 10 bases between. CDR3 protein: CASSLGLGREQYF. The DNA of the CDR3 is TGTGCCAGCAGCTTGGGTTTGGGGCGCGAGCAGTACTTC.

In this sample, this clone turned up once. The CDR3 bases are TGTGCCAGCAGCCGAACAGGTGTTAGCAATCAGCCCCAGCATTTT. This translates into CASSRTGVSNQPQHF. The chain joins TRBV7-8 to TRBJ1-5; D may be TRBD1 (5 bases). This CDR3 comprises 15 residues. The V end lost 5 bases, the J end lost 0 bases, and 11 bases lay between the germline ends. Germline assignment: CDR1 SGHVS and CDR2 FQNEAQ.

The CDR3 spells CASTQSGRSEQYF. The CDR3 DNA reads as TGTGCCAGCACCCAATCAGGGAGGTCCGAGCAGTACTTC. This chain links TRBV7-2 with TRBJ2-7; weak D call: TRBD2 (6 bases). The length of the CDR3 is 13 residues. Germline CDR1 SGHTA, CDR2 FQGNSA. Trimming took 7 bases from V and 6 from J, leaving 16 bases between them.

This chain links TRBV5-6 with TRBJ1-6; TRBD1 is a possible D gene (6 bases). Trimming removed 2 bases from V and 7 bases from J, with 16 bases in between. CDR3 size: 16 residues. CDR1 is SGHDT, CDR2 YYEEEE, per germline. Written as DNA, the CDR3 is TGTGCCAGCAGCTTCACAGGGAAAGGGGAAAATTCACCCCTCCACTTT. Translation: CASSFTGKGENSPLHF.

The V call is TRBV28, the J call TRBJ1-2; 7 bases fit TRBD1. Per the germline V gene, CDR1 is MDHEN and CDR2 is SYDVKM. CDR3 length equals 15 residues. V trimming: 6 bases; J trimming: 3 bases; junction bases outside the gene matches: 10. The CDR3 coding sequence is TGTGCCAGCAGCCCACAGGGGATCGGGGACTATGGCTACACCTTC. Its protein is CASSPQGIGDYGYTF.

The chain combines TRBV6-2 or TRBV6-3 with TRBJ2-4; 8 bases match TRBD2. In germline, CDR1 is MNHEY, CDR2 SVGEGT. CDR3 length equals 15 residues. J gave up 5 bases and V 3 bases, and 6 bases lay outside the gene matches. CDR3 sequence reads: CASSYERETENIQYF. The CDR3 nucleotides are TGTGCCAGCAGTTATGAGCGGGAGACGGAAAACATTCAGTACTTC.

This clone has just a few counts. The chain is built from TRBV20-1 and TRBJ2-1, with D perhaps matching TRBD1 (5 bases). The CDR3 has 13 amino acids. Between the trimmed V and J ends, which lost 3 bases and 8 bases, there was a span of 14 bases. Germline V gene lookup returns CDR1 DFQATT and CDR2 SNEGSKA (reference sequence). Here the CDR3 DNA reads TGCAGTGCTAGTCCTTTAGGGGTCGATGAGCAGTTCTTC. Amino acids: CSASPLGVDEQFF.

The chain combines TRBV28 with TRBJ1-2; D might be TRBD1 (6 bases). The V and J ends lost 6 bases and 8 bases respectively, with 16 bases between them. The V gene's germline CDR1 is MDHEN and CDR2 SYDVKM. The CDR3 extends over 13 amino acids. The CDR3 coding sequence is TGTGCCAGCAGCTTTGGGGGCCGTGGGGGCTACACCTTC. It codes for CASSFGGRGGYTF.

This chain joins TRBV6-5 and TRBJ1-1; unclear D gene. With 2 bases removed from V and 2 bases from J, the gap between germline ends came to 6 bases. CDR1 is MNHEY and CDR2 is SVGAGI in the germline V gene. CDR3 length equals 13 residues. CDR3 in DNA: TGTGCCAGCAGTTACGGCATCAACACTGAAGCTTTCTTT. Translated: CASSYGINTEAFF.

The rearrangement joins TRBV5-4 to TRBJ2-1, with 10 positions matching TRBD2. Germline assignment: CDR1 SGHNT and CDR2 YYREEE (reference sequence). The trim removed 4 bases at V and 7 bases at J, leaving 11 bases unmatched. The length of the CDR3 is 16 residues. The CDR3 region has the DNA TGTGCCAGCAGCCCCCCGGGGGCTAGCGGGAGAAATGAGCAGTTCTTC. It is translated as CASSPPGASGRNEQFF.

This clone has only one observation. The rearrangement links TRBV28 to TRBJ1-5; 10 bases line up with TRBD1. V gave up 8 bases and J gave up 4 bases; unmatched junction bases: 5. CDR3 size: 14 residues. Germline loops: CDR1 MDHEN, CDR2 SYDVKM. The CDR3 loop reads CASARTGGNQPQHF. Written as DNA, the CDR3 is TGTGCCAGCGCAAGGACAGGGGGAAATCAGCCCCAGCATTTT.

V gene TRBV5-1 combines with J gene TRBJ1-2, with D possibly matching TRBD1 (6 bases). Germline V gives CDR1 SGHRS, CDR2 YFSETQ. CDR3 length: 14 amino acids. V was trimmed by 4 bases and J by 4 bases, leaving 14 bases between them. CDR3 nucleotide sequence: TGCGCCAGCAGCCTGGGGGCTTTATCCTATGGCTACACCTTC. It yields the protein CASSLGALSYGYTF.

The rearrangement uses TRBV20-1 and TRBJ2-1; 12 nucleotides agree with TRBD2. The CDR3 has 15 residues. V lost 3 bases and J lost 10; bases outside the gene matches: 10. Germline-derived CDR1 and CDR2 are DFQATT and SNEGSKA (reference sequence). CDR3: CSASRWASGRDEQFF. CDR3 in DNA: TGCAGTGCTAGTAGGTGGGCTAGCGGGAGGGACGAGCAGTTCTTC.

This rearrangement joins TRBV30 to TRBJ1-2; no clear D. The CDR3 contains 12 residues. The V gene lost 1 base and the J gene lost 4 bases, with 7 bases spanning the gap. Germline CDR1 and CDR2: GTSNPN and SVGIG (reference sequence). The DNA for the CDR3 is TGTGCCTGGAGTGAGGGAGGCTATGGCTACACCTTC. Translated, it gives CAWSEGGYGYTF.

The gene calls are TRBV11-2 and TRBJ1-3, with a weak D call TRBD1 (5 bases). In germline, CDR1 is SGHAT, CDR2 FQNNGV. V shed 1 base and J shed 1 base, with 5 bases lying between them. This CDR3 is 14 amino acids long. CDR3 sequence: CASSLGQSGNTIYF. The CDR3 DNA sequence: TGTGCCAGCAGCTTAGGACAGTCTGGAAACACCATATATTTT.

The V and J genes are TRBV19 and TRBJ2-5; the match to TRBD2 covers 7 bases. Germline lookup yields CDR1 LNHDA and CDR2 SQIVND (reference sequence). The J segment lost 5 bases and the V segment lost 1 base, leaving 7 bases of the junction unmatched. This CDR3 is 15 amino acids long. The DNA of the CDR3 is TGTGCCAGTAGTATAGGACCAGCGGGATGGGAGACCCAGTACTTC. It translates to CASSIGPAGWETQYF. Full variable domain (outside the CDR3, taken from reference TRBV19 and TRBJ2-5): DGGITQSPKYLFRKEGQNVTLSCEQNLNHDAMYWYRQDPGQGLRLIYYSQIVNDFQKGDIAEGYSVSREKKESFPLTVTSAQKNPTAFYLCASSIGPAGWETQYFGPGTRLLVL.

In DNA, the CDR3 is TGCGCCAGCAGCCCTGGTTGGGTACAGGGGCAAGGCTACACCTTC. The encoded protein is CASSPGWVQGQGYTF. J is TRBJ1-2 and V is TRBV5-1; 7 positions match TRBD1. Germline V gene lookup returns CDR1 SGHRS and CDR2 YFSETQ. Germline trimming cut 4 bases from V and 8 bases from J; bases unmatched to any gene: 14. This CDR3 spans 15 amino acids.

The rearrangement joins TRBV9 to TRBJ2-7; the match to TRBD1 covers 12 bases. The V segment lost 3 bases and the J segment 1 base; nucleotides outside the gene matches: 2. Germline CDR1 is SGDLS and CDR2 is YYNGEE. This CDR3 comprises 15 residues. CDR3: CASSGGQGASYEQYF. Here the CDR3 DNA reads TGTGCCAGCAGCGGGGGACAGGGGGCTTCCTACGAGCAGTACTTC.

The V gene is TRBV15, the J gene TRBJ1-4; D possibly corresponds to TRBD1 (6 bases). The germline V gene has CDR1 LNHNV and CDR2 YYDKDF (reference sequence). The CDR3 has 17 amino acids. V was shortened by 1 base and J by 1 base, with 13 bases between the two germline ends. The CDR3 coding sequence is TGTGCCACCAGCAGAGTATGGGGGCTGGTAACTAATGAAAAACTGTTTTTT. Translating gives CATSRVWGLVTNEKLFF.

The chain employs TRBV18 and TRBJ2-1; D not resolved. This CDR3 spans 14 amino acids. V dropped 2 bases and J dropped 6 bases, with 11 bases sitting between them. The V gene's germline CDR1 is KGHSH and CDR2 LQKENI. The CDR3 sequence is CASSPGRSSNEQFF. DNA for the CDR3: TGTGCCAGCTCACCAGGTAGAAGCTCCAATGAGCAGTTCTTC.

As DNA, the CDR3 is TGCAGCGCCCTTGGGACAGGGGCTCAGTGGGCCAAAAACATTCAGTACTTC. Encoded protein: CSALGTGAQWAKNIQYF. V usage is TRBV29-1 and J usage is TRBJ2-4; TRBD1 matches 10 bases. Germline trimming cut 7 bases from V and 1 base from J; bases unmatched to any gene: 13. The CDR3 contains 17 residues. Germline CDR1 reads SQVTM; CDR2 reads ANQGSEA.

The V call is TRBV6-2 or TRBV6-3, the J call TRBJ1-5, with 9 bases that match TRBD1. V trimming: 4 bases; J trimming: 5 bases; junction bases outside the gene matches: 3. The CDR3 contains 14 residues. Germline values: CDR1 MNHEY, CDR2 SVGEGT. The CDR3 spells CASSWGQGYQPQHF. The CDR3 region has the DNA TGTGCCAGCAGTTGGGGACAGGGTTATCAGCCCCAGCATTTT.

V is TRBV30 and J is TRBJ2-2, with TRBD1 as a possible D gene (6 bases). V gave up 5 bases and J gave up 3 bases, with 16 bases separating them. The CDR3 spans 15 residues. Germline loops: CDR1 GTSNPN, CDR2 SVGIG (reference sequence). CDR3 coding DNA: TGTGCCTGGTTCCCAGGGGCGCGCGACACCGGGGAGCTGTTTTTT. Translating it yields CAWFPGARDTGELFF.

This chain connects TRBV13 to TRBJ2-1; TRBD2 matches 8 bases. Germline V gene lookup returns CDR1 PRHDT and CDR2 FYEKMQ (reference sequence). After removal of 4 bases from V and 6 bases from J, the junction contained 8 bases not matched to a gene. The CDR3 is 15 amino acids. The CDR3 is CASSSAGVRLNEQFF. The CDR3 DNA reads TGTGCCAGCAGCTCAGCGGGAGTTCGGCTCAATGAGCAGTTCTTC.